The 32 T cell receptor beta chains presented below share a single source sample, sequenced in a study of OX40 agonist ivuxolimab in advanced cancers. Clones were read by immunoSEQ multiplex PCR, and TCRdb kept only the in-frame ones, dropping some. The sample records approximately 100,000 clones, 90% to 95% being singletons. The sample was CD4+ or CD8+ T cells sorted from blood, taken in a trial of the OX40 agonist ivuxolimab. The receptors derive from an adult with an advanced solid tumor such as melanoma, head and neck, liver or kidney cancer.

This sequence joins TRBV5-1 and TRBJ2-7; D might be TRBD1 (6 bases). CDR3 length equals 14 residues. Germline assignment: CDR1 SGHRS and CDR2 YFSETQ. The V end was cut by 3 bases, the J end by 1 base, with 11 bases between. CDR3 residues: CASSWPGQSYEQYF. The CDR3 DNA reads as TGCGCCAGCAGCTGGCCGGGACAATCCTACGAGCAGTACTTC.

As DNA, the CDR3 is TGTGCCACCAAGGGACTTTTAGAGACCCAGTACTTC. Its translation is CATKGLLETQYF. The rearrangement links TRBV2 to TRBJ2-5; D is perhaps TRBD2 (6 bases). CDR3 size: 12 residues. CDR1 is SNHLY, CDR2 FYNNEI, per germline. V lost 10 bases and J lost 4, with 13 bases in between.

The chain is built from TRBV19 and TRBJ1-2; possibly TRBD1 for D (5 bases). The germline V and J ends were trimmed by 6 bases and 6 bases, with 17 bases remaining between them. CDR3 length equals 14 residues. Germline V gene data show CDR1 as LNHDA and CDR2 as SQIVND (reference sequence). The CDR3 loop reads CASRVGLTGDGYTF. The CDR3 DNA follows: TGTGCCAGTAGGGTGGGACTGACGGGCGATGGCTACACCTTC.

This clone showed up just once. Relative to the germline gene, one junction end is altered; a read error may explain this. The chain is built from TRBV4-2 and TRBJ2-7, with 13 positions matching TRBD2. Per the germline V gene, CDR1 is LGHNA and CDR2 is YNFKEQ. CDR3 length equals 13 residues. CDR3 region: CASSQDGTSGKGF. CDR3 coding DNA: TGTGCCAGCAGCCAAGATGGGACTAGCGGGAAGGGGTTC.

V gene TRBV5-1 combines with J gene TRBJ2-5; D uncertain. This CDR3 spans 15 amino acids. Looked up from germline, CDR1 is SGHRS and CDR2 is YFSETQ. V shed 5 bases and J shed 1 base, with 15 bases lying between them. The CDR3: CASRRSVGIQETQYF. In DNA, the CDR3 is TGCGCCAGCAGAAGATCTGTGGGCATCCAAGAGACCCAGTACTTC.

The chain has TRBV9 and TRBJ2-7, with D unclear. Trimming left V 0 bases short and J 0 bases short, with 7 bases between. The CDR3 totals 14 residues. CDR1 and CDR2 from the germline V gene are SGDLS and YYNGEE. The CDR3 nucleotides are TGTGCCAGCAGCGTAGGAGACATCTCCTACGAGCAGTACTTC. This gives the protein CASSVGDISYEQYF.

This chain uses TRBV6-4 with TRBJ2-7; 9 bases are shared with TRBD1. Looked up from germline, CDR1 is MRHNA and CDR2 is SNTAGT. J lost 3 bases, V lost 8 bases, and 11 bases had no gene match. This CDR3 comprises 15 residues. CDR3 region: CASPPMGQGVYEQYF. DNA for the CDR3: TGTGCCAGCCCCCCGATGGGACAGGGTGTCTACGAGCAGTACTTC.

The J gene is TRBJ2-1, the V gene TRBV6-5; 8 bases agree with TRBD2. With V trimmed by 7 bases and J by 8 bases, 7 bases remained unmatched. The CDR3 is 13 amino acids. Germline CDR1 reads MNHEY; CDR2 reads SVGAGI. The CDR3 nucleotides read TGTGCCAGCATGAGACTAGCGAATTATGAGCAGTTCTTC. Translating gives CASMRLANYEQFF.

About this clone: This CDR3 is also generated by other DNA sequences in the sample. The chain couples TRBV5-5 to TRBJ2-7; the D is unclear. This CDR3 is 12 amino acids long. V shed 4 bases and J shed 1 base, with 6 bases lying between them. Germline assignment: CDR1 SGHKS and CDR2 YYEKEE (reference sequence). CDR3: CASSPLSYEQYF. CDR3 nucleotides: TGTGCCAGCAGCCCCTTATCCTACGAGCAGTACTTC.

V is TRBV7-2 and J is TRBJ2-1; 8 bases agree with TRBD2. The CDR3 totals 14 residues. The germline gives CDR1 SGHTA, CDR2 FQGNSA. V was pared by 3 bases and J by 6 bases, with 4 bases of the junction left unmatched. The CDR3 reads CASSLREVFNEQFF. In DNA form, the CDR3 reads TGTGCCAGCAGCTTGCGGGAGGTCTTCAATGAGCAGTTCTTC.

V and J are TRBV7-9 and TRBJ2-5; 7 nucleotides match TRBD2. J was trimmed by 4 bases and V by 2 bases; bases with no gene match: 4. CDR1 is SEHNR and CDR2 is FQNEAQ in the germline V gene (reference sequence). The CDR3 totals 14 residues. The CDR3 protein is CASSLLAGAETQYF. The DNA of the CDR3 is TGTGCCAGCAGCTTACTGGCGGGAGCAGAGACCCAGTACTTC.

This clone was recorded once. The V gene is TRBV6-6, the J gene TRBJ1-5; TRBD1 agrees at 8 bases. Trimming removed 5 bases from V and 4 bases from J; junction bases left unmatched: 4. Germline CDR1 reads MNHNY; CDR2 reads SVGAGI (reference sequence). The CDR3 consists of 14 residues. This CDR3 reads CASSGQGDNQPQHF. The CDR3 region has the DNA TGTGCCAGCAGTGGACAGGGAGATAATCAGCCCCAGCATTTT.

The genes are TRBV15 and TRBJ2-2; no clear D. The V end was cut by 2 bases, the J end by 7 bases, with 5 bases between. The CDR3 extends over 12 amino acids. Germline V gene data show CDR1 as LNHNV and CDR2 as YYDKDF (reference sequence). CDR3 region: CATSRSSGELFF. CDR3 sequence (DNA): TGTGCCACCAGCAGATCTAGCGGGGAGCTGTTTTTT.

The chain links TRBV19 to TRBJ1-5, with 9 bases that match TRBD1. The germline gives CDR1 LNHDA, CDR2 SQIVND (reference sequence). J was trimmed by 2 bases and V by 4 bases; bases with no gene match: 6. The length of the CDR3 is 16 residues. Written as DNA, the CDR3 is TGTGCCAGTAGTACGTTACAGGGGGCTGGCAATCAGCCCCAGCATTTT. Translation: CASSTLQGAGNQPQHF.

CDR3 DNA: TGTGCCAGCAGGCAGACGCGGTATTGGGCTAGCGGGAGGAGTGAGACCCAGTACTTC. It translates to CASRQTRYWASGRSETQYF. The chain links TRBV7-8 to TRBJ2-5; TRBD2 matches 11 bases. The V gene's germline CDR1 is SGHVS and CDR2 FQNEAQ. J gave up 5 bases and V 6 bases, and 20 bases lay outside the gene matches. The CDR3 length is 19 residues. The whole variable domain, filled in from reference TRBV7-8 and TRBJ2-5, reads GAGVSQSPRYKVAKRGQDVALRCDPISGHVSLFWYQQALGQGPEFLTYFQNEAQLDKSGLPSDRFFAERPEGSVSTLKIQRTQQEDSAVYLCASRQTRYWASGRSETQYFGPGTRLLVL.

This clone was found once. V and J are TRBV6-6 and TRBJ1-3; D is ambiguous. CDR1 is MNHNY and CDR2 is SVGAGI in the germline V gene (reference sequence). The CDR3 sequence is 13 residues long. V was cut by 7 bases and J by 8 bases, with 15 bases left in between. Written as DNA, the CDR3 is TGTGCCAGCAACATACAGTTGGAGGACACCATATATTTT. This encodes CASNIQLEDTIYF.

The J gene is TRBJ2-5, the V gene TRBV4-1; a possible D gene is TRBD1 (6 bases). This CDR3 has 15 amino acids. V gave up 4 bases and J gave up 5 bases, with 17 bases separating them. Germline V gene lookup returns CDR1 MGHRA and CDR2 YSYEKL. This chain's CDR3 is CASSPVGTLFETQYF. DNA for the CDR3: TGCGCCAGCAGCCCAGTAGGGACACTCTTTGAGACCCAGTACTTC.

The chain recombines TRBV27 with TRBJ1-4; unclear D gene. The ends were cut back, 5 bases at V and 3 bases at J, with 13 bases in the middle. The germline V gene encodes CDR1 MNHEY and CDR2 SMNVEV (reference sequence). This CDR3 has 15 amino acids. The CDR3 bases are TGTGCCAGCAGTAAGGGTATTCGGGCTAATGAAAAACTGTTTTTT. Protein sequence: CASSKGIRANEKLFF.

The chain uses TRBV6-5 and TRBJ1-1; TRBD1 matches at 7 bases. This CDR3 region has 15 residues. V was clipped by 6 bases and J by 4 bases; unmatched bases: 11. Germline V gene sequence: CDR1 MNHEY, CDR2 SVGAGI. The CDR3 spells CASRLHRGRGTEAFF. Here the CDR3 DNA reads TGTGCCAGCAGGTTACACAGGGGACGCGGCACTGAAGCTTTCTTT.

This rearrangement joins TRBV6-5 to TRBJ1-6; TRBD1 aligns across 10 bases. The CDR3 covers 15 residues. CDR1 is MNHEY and CDR2 is SVGAGI in the germline V gene. The trim removed 7 bases at V and 9 bases at J, leaving 9 bases unmatched. For the CDR3, the DNA is TGTGCCAGCACCTACGGGACAGGGGTTGGTTCACCCCTCCACTTT. Amino acid sequence: CASTYGTGVGSPLHF.

This chain connects TRBV11-2 to TRBJ2-1; 14 bases map to TRBD2. Germline V gives CDR1 SGHAT, CDR2 FQNNGV. The CDR3 sequence is 17 residues long. V shed 5 bases, J shed 2 bases, and the junction held 5 bases outside the gene matches. For the CDR3, the DNA is TGTGCCAGCAGCCCGGGACTAGCGGGAGAAGCCTACAATGAGCAGTTCTTC. Amino acids: CASSPGLAGEAYNEQFF.

This sequence joins TRBV21-1 and TRBJ2-6; the table's D call, TRBD1, has no DNA check behind it. TRBV21-1 is described as a pseudogene. The CDR3 contains 17 residues. CDR3 DNA sequence: TGTGCCAGCAGCAAAGGGACAGGATTCTCTGGGGCCAACGTCCTGACTTTC. This gives the protein CASSKGTGFSGANVLTF.

The chain links TRBV11-1 to TRBJ2-2; D remains ambiguous. From germline, CDR1 is SGHAT and CDR2 FQDESV (reference sequence). Trimming cost V 5 bases and J 4 bases, with 17 bases left between them. The CDR3 is 16 residues long. The CDR3 is CASSLIPGTLTGELFF. CDR3 bases: TGTGCCAGCAGCCTCATCCCAGGCACCCTCACCGGGGAGCTGTTTTTT.

The chain joins TRBV11-3 to TRBJ2-2; D is unresolved. Between the trimmed V and J ends, which lost 1 base and 1 base, there was a span of 4 bases. The CDR3 runs to 14 residues. Germline V gene lookup returns CDR1 SGHNT and CDR2 YENEEA. The chain's CDR3 is CASSLGVNTGELFF. The CDR3 DNA is TGTGCCAGCAGCTTAGGTGTGAACACCGGGGAGCTGTTTTTT.

This clone was picked up one time. The V gene is TRBV2, the J gene TRBJ2-2; D is perhaps TRBD2 (6 bases). Germline loops: CDR1 SNHLY, CDR2 FYNNEI. Trimming pared 7 bases from V and 9 bases from J, leaving 18 bases between. The CDR3 spans 14 residues. The CDR3 loop reads CASISGLSLRELFF. Written as DNA, the CDR3 is TGTGCCAGCATCTCTGGACTATCTTTAAGGGAGCTGTTTTTT.

The chain recombines TRBV5-1 with TRBJ1-1; 7 bases are shared with TRBD1. In germline, CDR1 is SGHRS, CDR2 YFSETQ. The CDR3 is 14 residues long. V gave up 2 bases and J gave up 4 bases; unmatched junction bases: 5. CDR3 amino acids: CASSLGGAVTEAFF. CDR3 coding DNA: TGCGCCAGCAGCTTAGGGGGCGCGGTCACTGAAGCTTTCTTT.

This chain uses TRBV4-1 with TRBJ2-7; 10 bases fit TRBD2. Unmatched junction bases numbered 8, after V lost 0 bases and J lost 0 bases. This CDR3 comprises 18 residues. Germline-derived CDR1 and CDR2 are MGHRA and YSYEKL. The CDR3 loop reads CASSQEAQGLASSYEQYF. The CDR3 region has the DNA TGCGCCAGCAGCCAAGAGGCCCAGGGACTAGCGAGCTCCTACGAGCAGTACTTC.

V gene TRBV11-3 combines with J gene TRBJ2-3; 7 bases agree with TRBD2. The CDR3 totals 13 residues. Looked up from germline, CDR1 is SGHNT and CDR2 is YENEEA. Trimming cost V 8 bases and J 3 bases; bases outside gene matches: 5. DNA of the CDR3: TGTGCCAGCGGGAGGGGACCGACAGATACGCAGTATTTT. As protein: CASGRGPTDTQYF.

The genes are TRBV11-2 and TRBJ2-1; D could derive from TRBD1 or TRBD2 (5 bases each). In germline, CDR1 is SGHAT, CDR2 FQNNGV. This CDR3 has 13 amino acids. The V end lost 5 bases, the J end lost 6 bases, and 11 bases lay between the germline ends. The DNA for the CDR3 is TGTGCCAGCAGCCAGGGACGCTCCAATGAGCAGTTCTTC. Translated, it gives CASSQGRSNEQFF.

The CDR3: CASSSPLGRFPGELFF. The CDR3 coding sequence is TGTGCCAGCAGTTCCCCATTGGGGCGCTTCCCCGGGGAGCTGTTTTTT. The V call is TRBV27, the J call TRBJ2-2; TRBD1 might be the D (5 bases). The CDR3 is 16 residues long. V was clipped by 4 bases and J by 6 bases, with 18 bases between them. CDR1 is MNHEY and CDR2 is SMNVEV in the germline V gene (reference sequence).

The chain is built from TRBV4-2 and TRBJ1-2; no clear D. The V gene lost 0 bases and the J gene lost 1 base, with 6 bases spanning the gap. In germline, CDR1 is LGHNA, CDR2 YNFKEQ. The CDR3 totals 14 residues. DNA for the CDR3: TGTGCCAGCAGCCAAGAAATAAATAACTATGGCTACACCTTC. Its protein product is CASSQEINNYGYTF.

The CDR3 loop reads CASTISSGTEAFF. As DNA, the CDR3 is TGTGCCAGCACCATCTCGAGTGGGACTGAAGCTTTCTTT. This sequence joins TRBV6-1 and TRBJ1-1; D is unresolved. V was cut by 7 bases and J by 5 bases, with 14 bases left in between. Germline V CDR1 and CDR2: MNHNS, SASEGT. The CDR3 is 13 amino acids.